This T cell receptor (beta chain) stems from a study of beta chain features in type 1 diabetes. Study context: When patients were set against healthy donors, age, gender and cell yields were similar. The number of sorted cells examined across all samples was around 99 million.

This clone was observed a few times. Its antigen is not identified. Expressed TCRB transcripts were sequenced, since all the RNA that had been isolated was reverse transcribed. Here immunoSEQ multiplex PCR was the method, and the copy in TCRdb shows in-frame clones only, minus some. The data contain about 400,000 clones, over 10% of them singletons. Broader study findings: People with Type 1 diabetes carried modestly yet significantly shorter TCRB CDR3s in all four CD4+ subsets. A closer apparent resemblance between naive, central memory and Treg TCRB repertoires was seen in patients than in healthy donors.

V shed 3 bases, J shed 0 bases, and the junction held 5 bases outside the gene matches. CDR1 and CDR2 (germline): ENHRY, SYGVKD. This CDR3 has 16 residues. The receptor was derived from a woman between 18 and 29 years old with type 1 diabetes. Input material: naive CD4+ T cells from blood. The chain combines TRBV10-3 with TRBJ2-7; 10 positions match TRBD2. For the CDR3, the DNA is TGTGCCATCAGTGACCCACTAGCGGGGTCCTCCTACGAGCAGTACTTC. Translation gives CAISDPLAGSSYEQYF.